The rows below give T cell receptor beta chains drawn from one sample of a study of somatic mutations in cytotoxic T cells in rheumatoid arthritis. The repertoire was sequenced with immunoSEQ multiplex PCR; TCRdb's copy has only in-frame clones and lacks some. Of around 11,000 clones in the sample, roughly 70% were seen once. Sequencing was done on a sample of CD8+ T cells sorted from blood. All receptors come from an adult with rheumatoid arthritis. Both conserved end residues are part of each CDR3. A D gene is named only where the DNA matches it firmly. For some rows the clone size is stated as once, few or many, or as a class when expanded; others skip it.

NA | NA | TRBJ2-3 | TRBV11-3 | TGTGCCAGCAGCTTAGAATTCTCGGATACGCAGTATTTT | CASSLEFSDTQYF
few | NA | TRBJ1-6 | TRBV6-5 | TGTGCCAGCAGTTACTCCGGACTGATCAATTCACCCCTCCACTTT | CASSYSGLINSPLHF
NA | NA | TRBJ1-2 | TRBV12-5 | TGTGCTAGTGGTTTGGCCCCCCCAGGGGACTATGGCTACACCTTC | CASGLAPPGDYGYTF
NA | NA | TRBJ2-5 | TRBV2 | TGTGCCACCCGAACAGGGATAAACCAAGAGACCCAGTACTTC | CATRTGINQETQYF
NA | TRBD1 | TRBJ1-1 | TRBV5-1 | TGCGCCAGCAGCCCTAGGGGGCACACTGAAGCTTTCTTT | CASSPRGHTEAFF
NA | NA | TRBJ2-1 | TRBV7-9 | TGTGCCAGCAGCGCGCCTAGGAGCTCCTACAATGAGCAGTTCTTC | CASSAPRSSYNEQFF
NA | NA | TRBJ2-5 | TRBV7-9 | TGTGCCAGCAGGGGGTGGCAAGAGACCCAGTACTTC | CASRGWQETQYF
NA | NA | TRBJ2-4 | TRBV13 | TGTGCCAGCATGGGACGCGGGGCGGCCAAAAACATTCAGTACTTC | CASMGRGAAKNIQYF
NA | NA | TRBJ1-6 | TRBV2 | TGTGCCAGCAGGTTACAGAGCTCCTATAATTCACCCCTCCACTTT | CASRLQSSYNSPLHF
NA | TRBD1 | TRBJ1-5 | TRBV28 | TGTGCCAGCGGGGAGACAGGGGAGATAGATCAGCCCCAGCATTTT | CASGETGEIDQPQHF
once | NA | TRBJ2-5 | TRBV5-1 | TGCGCCAGCGCGGAGGAGGGAGTAAGGGAGACCCAGTACTTC | CASAEEGVRETQYF
few | NA | TRBJ2-7 | TRBV4-1 | TGCGCCAGCAGCCTGACCCCAGGGGCGTACGAGCAGTACTTC | CASSLTPGAYEQYF
once | TRBD1 | TRBJ2-7 | TRBV6-1 | TGTGCCAGCAGTAATACAGGGGGAGGCTACGAGCAGTACTTC | CASSNTGGGYEQYF
NA | NA | TRBJ1-2 | TRBV27 | TGTGCCAGCAGTTTCAGTCAGGATTTCCACTATGGCTACACCTTC | CASSFSQDFHYGYTF
NA | NA | TRBJ1-6 | TRBV6-5 | TGTGCCAGCACCCAAGGGGGTAATTCACCCCTCCACTTT | CASTQGGNSPLHF
few | NA | TRBJ1-1 | TRBV6-5 | TGTGCCAGCACCAACCCTGAGACTGAAGCTTTCTTT | CASTNPETEAFF
NA | NA | TRBJ2-2 | TRBV19 | TGTGCCAGTAGTATAGGGACCCTCTTTGGCGGGGAGCTGTTTTTT | CASSIGTLFGGELFF
NA | NA | TRBJ1-5 | TRBV2 | TGTGCCAGCAGACTTAGGGGTAGCAATCAGCCCCAGCATTTT | CASRLRGSNQPQHF
NA | NA | TRBJ1-2 | TRBV29-1 | TGCAGCGTTGAAGATAGTGGGGACTACACCTTC | CSVEDSGDYTF
NA | NA | TRBJ2-1 | TRBV27 | TGTGCCAGCAGTCTCGACTCCTACAATGAGCAGTTCTTC | CASSLDSYNEQFF
NA | NA | TRBJ1-1 | TRBV19 | TGTGCCAGTAGTCTCCCTTTTGGCGGCACTGAAGCTTTCTTT | CASSLPFGGTEAFF
NA | NA | TRBJ2-3 | TRBV27 | TGTGCCAGCAGTTTATCGAGGGGATCAGATACGCAGTATTTT | CASSLSRGSDTQYF
NA | TRBD1 | TRBJ2-3 | TRBV28 | TGTGCCAGCAGTGGTTCCGGGACAGGGAGTACAGATACGCAGTATTTT | CASSGSGTGSTDTQYF
NA | NA | TRBJ2-1 | TRBV4-2 | TGTGCCAGCAGCCATGGGACCGGCAATGAGCAGTTCTTC | CASSHGTGNEQFF
NA | NA | TRBJ2-2 | TRBV5-4 | TGTGCCAGCAGCCCCGCACCGACAGAGTTACTCACCGGGGAGCTGTTTTTT | CASSPAPTELLTGELFF
NA | TRBD1 | TRBJ2-3 | TRBV2 | TGTGCCAGCAGCGGGAAAGCGGACAGGGGAGACACAGATACGCAGTATTTT | CASSGKADRGDTDTQYF